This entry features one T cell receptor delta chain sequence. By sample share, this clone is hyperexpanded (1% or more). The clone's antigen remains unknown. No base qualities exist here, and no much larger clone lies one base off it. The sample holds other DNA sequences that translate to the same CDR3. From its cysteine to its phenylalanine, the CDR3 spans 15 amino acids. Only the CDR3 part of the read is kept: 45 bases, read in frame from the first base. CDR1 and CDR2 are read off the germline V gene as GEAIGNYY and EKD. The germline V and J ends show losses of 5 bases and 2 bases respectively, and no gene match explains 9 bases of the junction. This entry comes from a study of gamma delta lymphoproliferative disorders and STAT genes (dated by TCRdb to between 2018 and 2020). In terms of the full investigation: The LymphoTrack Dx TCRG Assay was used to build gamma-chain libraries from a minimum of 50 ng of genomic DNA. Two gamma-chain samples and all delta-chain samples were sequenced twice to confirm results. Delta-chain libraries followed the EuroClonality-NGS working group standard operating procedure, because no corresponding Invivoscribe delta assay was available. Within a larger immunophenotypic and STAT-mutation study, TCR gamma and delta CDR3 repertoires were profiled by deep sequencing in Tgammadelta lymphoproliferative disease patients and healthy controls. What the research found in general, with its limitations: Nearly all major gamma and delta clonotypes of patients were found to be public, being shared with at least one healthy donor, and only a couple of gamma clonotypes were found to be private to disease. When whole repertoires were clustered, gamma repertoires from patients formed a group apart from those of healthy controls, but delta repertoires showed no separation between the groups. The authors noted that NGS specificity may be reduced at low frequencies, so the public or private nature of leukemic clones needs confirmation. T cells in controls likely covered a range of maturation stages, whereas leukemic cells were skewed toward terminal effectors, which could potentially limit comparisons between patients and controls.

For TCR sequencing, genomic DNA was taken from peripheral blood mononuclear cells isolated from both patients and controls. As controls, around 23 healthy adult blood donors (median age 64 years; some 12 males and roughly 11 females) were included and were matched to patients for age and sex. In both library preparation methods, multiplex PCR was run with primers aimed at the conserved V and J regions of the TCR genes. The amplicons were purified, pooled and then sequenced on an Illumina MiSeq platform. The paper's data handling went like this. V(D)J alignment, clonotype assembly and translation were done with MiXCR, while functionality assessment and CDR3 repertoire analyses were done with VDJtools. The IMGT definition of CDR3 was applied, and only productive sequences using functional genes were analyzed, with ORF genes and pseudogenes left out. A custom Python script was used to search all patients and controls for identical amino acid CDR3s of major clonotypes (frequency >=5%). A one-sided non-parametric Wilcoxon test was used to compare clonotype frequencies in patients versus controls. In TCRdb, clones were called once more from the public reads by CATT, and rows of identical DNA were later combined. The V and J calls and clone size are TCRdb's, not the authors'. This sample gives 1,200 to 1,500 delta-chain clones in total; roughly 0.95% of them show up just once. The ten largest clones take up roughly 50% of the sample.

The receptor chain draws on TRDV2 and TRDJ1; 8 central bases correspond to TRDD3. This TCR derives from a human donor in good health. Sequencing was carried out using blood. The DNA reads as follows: TGTGCCTGTGTAACTGGGGGGATATGGACCGATAAACTCATCTTT. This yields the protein CACVTGGIWTDKLIF.